The clone carrying this TCR beta chain was detected a few times. Germline V gives CDR1 WNHNN, CDR2 SYGVQD (reference sequence). Trimming at V came to 8 bases and at J to 4 bases, leaving 10 bases not matched to a gene. The length of the CDR3 is 14 residues. The record originates from a study of early T cells in non-severe SARS-CoV-2 infection. TCRdb analysed the 5' RACE reads with MiXCR anew, one entry per CDR3 protein. The table has roughly 27,000 distinct CDR3 sequences, about 5.5% seen once; the top ten hold 10% to 14%. This clonotype was sampled from an adult who was a healthcare worker with PCR-confirmed SARS-CoV-2 infection or an uninfected control (not recorded which). The chain joins TRBV10-1 to TRBJ1-1, with 7 bases aligning to TRBD1. The sequenced material came from whole blood. Here the CDR3 DNA reads TGCGCCAGCGCGCGCGACAGGGAAGGCACTGAAGCTTTCTTT. It encodes CASARDREGTEAFF.